This is a list of T cell receptor beta chains from one sample in a study of blood T cell repertoires in COVID-19. Profiled with immunoSEQ multiplex PCR; TCRdb holds only in-frame clones, not every one. This repertoire shows about 260,000 clones, approximately 86% found once; its top ten account for 2.2%. Sequenced material: peripheral blood. All receptors come from a woman aged 45-65 years who had recovered from COVID-19. Both conserved end residues are trimmed from each CDR3. The order of the fields is CDR3 protein, J gene, V gene.

ARQGPGVFSDTQY TRBJ2-3 TRBV30
ASSIADSYEQY TRBJ2-7 TRBV19
ASERVGRLAGERYNEQF TRBJ2-1 TRBV27
ASSVGPLTDEKLF TRBJ1-4 TRBV9
ASSLWRRPGGAEAF TRBJ1-1 TRBV5-6
ASSTTKTVQETQY TRBJ2-5 TRBV6-5
ASSLERGIYT TRBJ1-2 TRBV7-8
ASSDRPNTEAF TRBJ1-1 TRBV5-1
AWSFASGGLKQF TRBJ2-1 TRBV30
APEAPPGNQPQH TRBJ1-5 TRBV6-4
ASSVTANYGYT TRBJ1-2 TRBV5-1
ASSLDRPYGYT TRBJ1-2 TRBV5-8
ASSLYTGKNTEAF TRBJ1-1 TRBV11-2
ASRPLGGPISGANVLT TRBJ2-6 TRBV7-8
ASSQGLPGTQY TRBJ2-5 TRBV6-5
ASSLRRDYGYT TRBJ1-2 TRBV12-3/TRBV12-4
ASSLRAGAETQY TRBJ2-5 TRBV7-3
ASSLEGSEQF TRBJ2-1 TRBV12-3/TRBV12-4
ASSLDGQGYTGELF TRBJ2-2 TRBV5-1
ASSLAGTGGPSYEQY TRBJ2-7 TRBV28
ASSPHRGPKSGTEAF TRBJ1-1 TRBV27
TSSQVVLVDDADTQY TRBJ2-3 TRBV1
AWSERGEGEQY TRBJ2-7 TRBV30
ASSFRGLALTDTQY TRBJ2-3 TRBV6-2/TRBV6-3
ASSSDRRRLVNTEAF TRBJ1-1 TRBV14
ASSTTMTGEQY TRBJ2-7 TRBV6-5
ACIAGGPGNEQF TRBJ2-1 TRBV30
ASSLSDRYRVGELF TRBJ2-2 TRBV5-8
ASVGAGGSTDTQY TRBJ2-3 TRBV19
ASSLGLAGPYEQY TRBJ2-7 TRBV5-4
ASSHGRGMKETQY TRBJ2-5 TRBV6-4
ASSSGSYNEQF TRBJ2-1 TRBV5-1
ASSPQAGNIQY TRBJ2-4 TRBV4-3
ASSLGDRRNQPQH TRBJ1-5 TRBV11-2
ASSPVGPDEQY TRBJ2-7 TRBV5-1
ASRLQTGYTIY TRBJ1-3 TRBV6-5
ASSTGVTEAF TRBJ1-1 TRBV19
ATQPGSNGYT TRBJ1-2 TRBV24-1
ASSRTVNTEAF TRBJ1-1 TRBV19
ASSPRTGGTDTQY TRBJ2-3 TRBV5-1
ASGLARNVGGNTEAF TRBJ1-1 TRBV12-5
ASSRTQGSRTDTQY TRBJ2-3 TRBV7-2
ASKEGTNYGYT TRBJ1-2 TRBV28
ASSNFPGQGGEQY TRBJ2-7 TRBV28
ASSEGLQSEQY TRBJ2-7 TRBV18
SARGQIEAF TRBJ1-1 TRBV20-1